Sequencing of this T cell receptor beta chain was carried out in a study of CD8 T cells in Susac syndrome (dated 2019 in TCRdb). For the study in its entirety: Repertoire sequencing was used to test whether CD8+ T cell activation and differentiation in Susac syndrome was antigen driven. Broad study findings and their caveats: The TCR sequencing and HLA analysis was acknowledged to have included a relatively small number of individuals.

Peripheral blood CD8+ and CD4+ T cells from healthy donors, Susac syndrome patients and multiple sclerosis patients were profiled using high-throughput TCR beta sequencing. The multiple sclerosis controls were treatment-naive patients whose relapsing-remitting disease, either stable or active, fulfilled the revised McDonald criteria. CD8+ TEMRA cells were enriched by FACS, while bulk CD8+ and CD4+ T cells were purified by magnetic negative isolation. Blood was collected in EDTA tubes and processed within 24 hours, with PBMCs isolated through density gradient centrifugation. PBMCs destined for TCR sequencing were cryopreserved in liquid nitrogen and later thawed in a 37 °C water bath. The sorted or isolated CD4+, CD8+ and CD8+ TEMRA cells had a purity of 90% or higher. With respect to this clonotype: Which antigen it targets is not known. No much larger clonotype is one base removed from it; base qualities were not supplied.

RNA was extracted with the RNeasy kit and 0.5 to 1 ug was reverse transcribed using random hexamers. The immunoSEQ multiplex PCR assay, which covers 54 Vbeta and 13 Jbeta segments, was used to amplify TCR beta CDR3 regions. PCR amplification bias was corrected using a synthetic template baseline for primer optimization and computational correction. In the original analysis: Reads were annotated to V, D and J genes per IMGT and analyzed with immunoSEQ Analyzer, keeping only productive sequences. Clonality was calculated as one minus the Shannon entropy normalized by log2 of the number of productive unique sequences. Public and private clones were assessed among the 100 most prevalent clones of each patient and control. Clones were defined as Susac-specific if absent from the healthy and MS cohorts, from 1052 published viral clones and from other ImmuneACCESS disease sequences. Using fastp trimming at Q25 and MiXCR clonotype assembly, TCRdb reanalyzed the public sequencing data and kept in-frame beta chains. Each CDR3 protein appears once, grouped with its most common genes and DNA. These V and J calls are TCRdb output, not the study's own analysis. The sample table lists roughly 120,000 distinct CDR3 sequences, 85% to 95% of them with a count of one. The ten top clones hold 0.085% to 0.095% of the sample.

Trimming accounts for 2 bases at V and 5 bases at J, while the number of junction bases matched to no gene is 11. Including cysteine and phenylalanine, the CDR3 has 18 amino acids. Here the CDR3 DNA is all that survives: 54 bases in frame from base 1. The germline V gene gives CDR1 as MNHEY and CDR2 as SVGAGI. The chain was built from TRBV6-5 and TRBJ2-3, and TRBD1 matches 12 of the central bases. Sequenced material: CD4+ T cells from PBMCs. The TCR originated in a human donor with multiple sclerosis. The nucleotide sequence is TGTGCCAGCAGTTACCGTTCCCCCGGGACAGGGGGCATAGATACGCAGTATTTT. Its amino acids are CASSYRSPGTGGIDTQYF.